This TCR beta chain was retrieved from a study of blood T cell repertoires in COVID-19. Overall study context: Sites across the United States, Italy and Spain contributed samples from acute and convalescent COVID-19. Sources were T cells, B-cell-depleted T cells, or PBMCs; the material itself was cDNA or gDNA.

In the source study's methods: Reference gene primer amplification gave nucleated cell count estimates. Produced via immunoSEQ multiplex PCR; TCRdb's table is partial and in-frame only. Clone size and the V and J calls come from that table; the DNA yielded D and trimming. Counted here are 250,000 to 300,000 clones, about four fifths occurring once; the ten biggest clones make up roughly 2.9%. J lost 5 bases, V lost 7 bases, and 10 bases had no gene match. Germline V gene sequence: CDR1 MGHRA, CDR2 YSYEKL. The CDR3 contains 14 residues. There are a few counts of this clone. The genes are TRBV4-1 and TRBJ1-1; TRBD1 matches at 7 bases. The TCR comes from a woman aged 60-75 years with active or convalescent COVID-19. The specimen was peripheral blood. The CDR3 protein is CASTKTGLETEAFF. In nucleotides, the CDR3 is TGCGCCAGCACCAAGACAGGGCTGGAGACTGAAGCTTTCTTT.